A single sample is the source of the 9 T cell receptor beta chains below, sequenced in a study of identical twins (dated by TCRdb to about 2016). The protocol used for the library was 5' RACE. Sequencing took place on an Illumina HiSeq 2000. TCRdb cleaned the public reads at Q25 with fastp, built clones with MiXCR and kept in-frame beta chains. All rows with the same CDR3 protein become a single entry with the most common DNA and genes. This sample lists about 700,000 distinct CDR3 sequences; 8.5% to 9% were detected once. Around 0.95% of the sample comes from the top ten. The data also belong to a second study, concerning yellow fever vaccine responses in identical twins.

Sequenced: PBMCs. The receptors come from a woman between 18 and 29 years old in good health.

The V gene is TRBV29-1, the J gene TRBJ1-2, with TRBD1 matching 9 bases. The CDR3 has 13 amino acids. V shed 4 bases and J 5 bases; nucleotides not matched to a gene: 5. CDR1 SQVTM and CDR2 ANQGSEA come from the germline V gene. DNA of the CDR3: TGCAGCGTTGGTACAGGGGGCGTGTATGGCTACACCTTC. This encodes CSVGTGGVYGYTF.

This clonotype was counted many times. The chain combines TRBV7-2 with TRBJ1-2, with D unresolved. CDR3 length equals 14 residues. Germline CDR1 SGHTA, CDR2 FQGNSA. V was shortened by 4 bases and J by 0 bases, with 9 bases between the two germline ends. CDR3 sequence reads: CASSSWGANYGYTF. The CDR3 DNA follows: TGTGCCAGCAGCTCTTGGGGAGCTAACTATGGCTACACCTTC. The full variable domain, its missing parts supplied by reference TRBV7-2 and TRBJ1-2, is GAGVSQSPSNKVTEKGKDVELRCDPISGHTALYWYRQSLGQGLEFLIYFQGNSAPDKSGLPSDRFSAERTGGSVSTLTIQRTQQEDSAVYLCASSSWGANYGYTFGSGTRLTVV.

This clonotype was picked up many times. The chain couples TRBV6-2 or TRBV6-3 to TRBJ2-1; TRBD2 matches at 12 bases. Germline V CDR1 and CDR2: MNHEY, SVGEGT. The CDR3 extends over 15 amino acids. The junction had 6 bases not matched to a gene; V was cut back by 6 bases and J by 6 bases. DNA of the CDR3: TGTGCCAGCAGCGCCGGACTAGCGGGATCCAATGAGCAGTTCTTC. It encodes CASSAGLAGSNEQFF.

V is TRBV4-3 and J is TRBJ1-1; 8 positions match TRBD1. The CDR3 consists of 15 residues. From germline, CDR1 is LGHNA and CDR2 YSLEER. V was clipped by 0 bases and J by 5 bases; unmatched bases: 5. This CDR3 reads CASSQDQGAGTEAFF. For the CDR3, the DNA is TGCGCCAGCAGCCAAGATCAGGGGGCCGGGACTGAAGCTTTCTTT.

The chain is built from TRBV6-5 and TRBJ2-7, with D maybe TRBD2 (5 bases). V lost 2 bases and J 3 bases, leaving 5 bases between the germline ends. CDR1 is MNHEY and CDR2 is SVGAGI in the germline V gene. The CDR3 loop spans 12 amino acids. DNA for the CDR3: TGTGCCAGCAGTTACGACTACTACGAGCAGTACTTC. This codes for CASSYDYYEQYF.

This clonotype was detected a few times. The rearrangement uses TRBV5-4 and TRBJ2-1; D possibly corresponds to TRBD2 (7 bases). This CDR3 is 15 amino acids long. Trimming stripped 1 base from V and 5 bases from J, with 13 bases between. Germline CDR1 SGHNT, CDR2 YYREEE (reference sequence). The CDR3 nucleotides are TGTGCCAGCAGCTTGTTGGGGGGGGCCGACAATGAGCAGTTCTTC. It is translated as CASSLLGGADNEQFF.

The V gene is TRBV5-5, the J gene TRBJ1-4; 8 bases line up with TRBD1. V was clipped by 0 bases and J by 9 bases; unmatched bases: 7. Germline CDR1 reads SGHKS; CDR2 reads YYEKEE (reference sequence). This CDR3 is 15 amino acids long. CDR3 bases: TGTGCCAGCAGCTTGGCCCCAACAGGGGGACAAAAACTGTTTTTT. This codes for CASSLAPTGGQKLFF.

This clonotype was picked up a small number of times. The gene calls are TRBV12-5 and TRBJ2-1; 9 positions agree with TRBD1. The trim removed 0 bases at V and 5 bases at J, leaving 8 bases unmatched. The germline gives CDR1 LGHNT, CDR2 FRNRAP. The CDR3 runs to 17 residues. CDR3 bases: TGTGCTAGTGGTTTGGTCCATCCGGGACAGGGTGACAATGAGCAGTTCTTC. Translation: CASGLVHPGQGDNEQFF. Supplemented by reference TRBV12-5 and TRBJ2-1, the full variable domain reads DARVTQTPRHKVTEMGQEVTMRCQPILGHNTVFWYRQTMMQGLELLAYFRNRAPLDDSGMPKDRFSAEMPDATLATLKIQPSEPRDSAVYFCASGLVHPGQGDNEQFFGPGTRLTVL.

The rearrangement uses TRBV11-2 and TRBJ1-1; no clear D gene. V lost 7 bases and J 3 bases, leaving 12 bases between the germline ends. This CDR3 is 13 amino acids long. The germline V gene has CDR1 SGHAT and CDR2 FQNNGV. CDR3 nucleotide sequence: TGTGCCAGCACCATGAGGGCGGACACTGAAGCTTTCTTT. This translates into CASTMRADTEAFF.